This is a list of T cell receptor beta chains from one sample in a study of neurological immune-mediated disorders. One entry per CDR3 protein results from TCRdb running MiXCR on the 5' RACE reads. The sample lists tens of thousands of distinct CDR3 sequences, roughly 5.6% seen once, with about 7.4% in the top ten. Sequencing was carried out using PBMCs. The receptors originated from a young man with multiple sclerosis. CDR3s include the opening cysteine and the closing phenylalanine or tryptophan. The order of the fields is CDR3 DNA, CDR3 protein, clone size, J gene, D gene, V gene, CDR3 length. D genes are given only for firm matches. Clone size appears in some rows only: once, few, many, or a class for an expanded clone.

TGTGCCAGCAGCTTTGTAGGGGGCGTGCGCAATCAGCCCCAGCATTTT | CASSFVGGVRNQPQHF | . | TRBJ1-5 | . | TRBV12-1 | 16
TGTGCCTGGACGGGACAGCCTAATTCACCCCTCCACTTT | CAWTGQPNSPLHF | many | TRBJ1-6 | TRBD1 | TRBV30 | 13
TGCAGTGCTAGCCCGACAGGGGGGGACTATGGCTACACCTTC | CSASPTGGDYGYTF | many | TRBJ1-2 | TRBD1 | TRBV20-1 | 14
TGTGCCAGCAGTGACCGAAAGCGGGCCACGAACACCGGGGAGCTGTTTTTT | CASSDRKRATNTGELFF | many | TRBJ2-2 | . | TRBV6-6 | 17
TGTGCCAGCATGTACAGGGGGTTGGGTGACACCGGGGAGCTGTTTTTT | CASMYRGLGDTGELFF | many | TRBJ2-2 | TRBD1 | TRBV6-6 | 16
TGTGCCAGCAGCTCCGCAGGGGGTGAAGCTTTCTTT | CASSSAGGEAFF | many | TRBJ1-1 | TRBD1 | TRBV9 | 12
TGCAGTGCTAGGAGGGGGAGTGACAATCAGCCCCAGCATTTT | CSARRGSDNQPQHF | many | TRBJ1-5 | . | TRBV20-1 | 14
TGCAGTGCTAGGAAGGGGGGTAGGGGCTACGAGCAGTACTTC | CSARKGGRGYEQYF | many | TRBJ2-7 | . | TRBV20-1 | 14
TGCAGTGCTAGCGGGGGGGCCATAGATGAGCAGTTCTTC | CSASGGAIDEQFF | many | TRBJ2-1 | TRBD2 | TRBV20-1 | 13
TGTGCCAGCAGTTTCCCGGGGTTTCTTGAGCAGTACTTC | CASSFPGFLEQYF | many | TRBJ2-7 | . | TRBV28 | 13
TGTGCCAGCAGCCGAACGACAGGGGTAGATGAGCAGTTCTTC | CASSRTTGVDEQFF | many | TRBJ2-1 | TRBD1 | TRBV6-6 | 14
TGTGCCAGCAGCTTCACTAGTGCTGGCGAGCAGTACTTC | CASSFTSAGEQYF | many | TRBJ2-7 | . | TRBV5-6 | 13
TGCAGTGCTAGCTACACTAGCGGGAGGAGATACAATGAGCAGTTCTTC | CSASYTSGRRYNEQFF | many | TRBJ2-1 | TRBD2 | TRBV20-1 | 16
TGTGCCAGCAGTTTCGGACAGAGCGCCTACGAGCAGTACTTC | CASSFGQSAYEQYF | many | TRBJ2-7 | . | TRBV12-3/TRBV12-4 | 14
TGTGCCAGCAGTTCCCCGGAAATTACGTATGGCTACACCTTC | CASSSPEITYGYTF | few | TRBJ1-2 | . | TRBV2 | 14
TGTGCCAGCAGCTACGGACTAGCGGGCACAGATACGCAGTATTTT | CASSYGLAGTDTQYF | many | TRBJ2-3 | TRBD2 | TRBV3-1 | 15
TGTGCCAGCAGCTTGGGTAACGGGAATCAGCCCCAGAATTTT | CASSLGNGNQPQNF | . | TRBJ1-5 | . | TRBV5-6 | 14
TGTGCCAGCAGCTTATATGTAGGGGGCGGTGGTTTTTCACCCCTACACTTT | CASSLYVGGGGFSPLHF | few | TRBJ1-6 | TRBD1 | TRBV7-2 | 17
TGCAGTGCTGAACCGACTCTCACTAATGAAAAACTGTTTTTT | CSAEPTLTNEKLFF | many | TRBJ1-4 | . | TRBV20-1 | 14
TGTGCCAGCAGTTACTCGACGGGGGAGCAGTACTTC | CASSYSTGEQYF | many | TRBJ2-7 | . | TRBV6-5 | 12
TGTGCCAGCAGCATTCACGGAAACACAGATACGCAGTATTTT | CASSIHGNTDTQYF | many | TRBJ2-3 | . | TRBV5-6 | 14
TGTGCCACCAGTGATTTTGGCAGTGAAAAACTGTTTTTT | CATSDFGSEKLFF | many | TRBJ1-4 | . | TRBV24-1 | 13
TGCGCCAGCAGCTTGGTGGCAGGGAGGGACACAGATACGCAGTATTTT | CASSLVAGRDTDTQYF | . | TRBJ2-3 | TRBD2 | TRBV5-1 | 16
TGTGCCAGCAGCTCCGCGCCACACAATGAGCAGTTCTTC | CASSSAPHNEQFF | many | TRBJ2-1 | . | TRBV7-3 | 13
TGCGCCAGCAGCACTCGGGGGAAAGAGCAGTACTTC | CASSTRGKEQYF | . | TRBJ2-7 | . | TRBV5-1 | 12
TGTGCCAGCAGCGGGACAGGGAGGGCCCAGCATTTT | CASSGTGRAQHF | many | TRBJ1-5 | TRBD1 | TRBV7-9 | 12
TGCGCCAGCAAGGGACAGGACACCTCTGGGGCCAACGTCCTGACTTTC | CASKGQDTSGANVLTF | many | TRBJ2-6 | TRBD1 | TRBV5-1 | 16
TGTGCCAGCAGTCTCAGGGCGCGTGACACTGAAGCTTTCTTT | CASSLRARDTEAFF | . | TRBJ1-1 | . | TRBV10-3 | 14
TGTGCCAGCAGCCTTTACTACGAGCAGTACTTC | CASSLYYEQYF | many | TRBJ2-7 | . | TRBV14 | 11
TGCGCCAGCAGCGGACGACAGGGTGGCACTGAAGCTTTCTTT | CASSGRQGGTEAFF | many | TRBJ1-1 | TRBD1 | TRBV5-1 | 14
TGCAGCGTTAGAGCGGGACAGGGGACTCGGAGCTATGGCTACACCTTC | CSVRAGQGTRSYGYTF | many | TRBJ1-2 | TRBD1 | TRBV29-1 | 16
TGTGCCACCAGCAGAGGGCTGTTGCATCAGCCCCAGCATTTT | CATSRGLLHQPQHF | . | TRBJ1-5 | . | TRBV15 | 14
TGTGCCAGTAGTATCAAGAGGGACCGGCCTAAAGAGCAGTACTTC | CASSIKRDRPKEQYF | . | TRBJ2-7 | . | TRBV19 | 15
TGTGCCAGCAGCCAACGGGCTAGCGGGGGAGCCAAAAACATTCAGTACTTC | CASSQRASGGAKNIQYF | many | TRBJ2-4 | TRBD2 | TRBV2 | 17
TGTGCCAGCAGCTTGGATCGTGGGGGAAGCTCTGAAGCTTTCTTT | CASSLDRGGSSEAFF | . | TRBJ1-1 | . | TRBV5-6 | 15
TGTGCCAGCAGCTTGGGGGTCTTTACTAACTATGGCTACACCTTC | CASSLGVFTNYGYTF | many | TRBJ1-2 | . | TRBV5-6 | 15